One T cell receptor (beta chain) is described in this entry. This receptor's antigen is unknown. No much larger clonotype is one base removed from it; base qualities were not supplied. The entry originates in a study of T cell responses to AZD1222 COVID-19 vaccine (TCRdb year 2021). Background on the whole study: AZD1222 recipients with second doses at about 4 weeks or about 12 weeks were pooled, because spike-specific TCR depth and breadth did not differ between schedules. TCR sequencing was performed for roughly 240 trial participants, of whom about 210 were given two doses of AZD1222 and around 26 were given two doses of MenACWY control vaccine. Trial participants were enrolled into age subgroups of 18-55, 56-69 and 70-plus years, which contained 148, 28 and 57 TCR-sequenced participants, respectively.

Overall results and qualifications from the work: Because no day 14 peak-response samples were available, the repertoires could be characterized only after the peak T cell response. Conclusions about previously exposed vaccinees were limited because only a handful of AZD1222 recipients were SARS-CoV-2 seropositive at baseline. Most participants were white British and females outnumbered males, and the authors suggested that clonal diversity may have been underestimated. Reportedly, close to half of the unique spike-specific TCRs recognized epitopes lying outside the regions that are mutated in the B.1.351 and B.1.1.7 variants. The 56-69-year group was small, and its depth increase did not reach significance, likely because of low power. CD4 TCRs associated with the vaccine covered the entire spike protein, and the dominant responses were in regions 160-218 and 743-854. A significant rise in spike-specific TCR breadth and depth was observed after two AZD1222 doses relative to day 0 and relative to MenACWY recipients.

The CDR3 regions of human TCRbeta chains were subjected to immunosequencing. As for the original processing: Repertoire TCRs were matched against a reference library of SARS-CoV-2-specific TCRs generated with the MIRA antigen-specificity platform. Breadth meant the fraction of unique TCRs that were SARS-CoV-2-associated, whereas depth meant the fraction of total T cells that were SARS-CoV-2-associated. Using the MIRA data, each spike-specific TCR was assigned both to the spike region to which the TCR was reactive and to a CD4 or CD8 class. Log10-transformed breadth and depth values were compared by one-way ANOVA with Sidak's multiple comparisons tests. What TCRdb holds here is the immuneACCESS table cut down to in-frame rearrangements. Part of the clones is not present; checked against another copy, under half of the missing clones reflect an unresolved V gene, and the others are unexplained. V, J and clone size are those of that table, while D and trimming were read from the DNA. The sample contains tens of thousands of clones, roughly nine tenths of them found a single time. 2.4% of the sample is in the top ten clones.

The germline V gene gives CDR1 as SGHRS and CDR2 as YFSETQ. Germline trimming: 0 bases from V, 4 bases from J; junction bases outside gene matches: 8. Including the terminal cysteine and phenylalanine, the CDR3 comprises 17 residues. CDR3 DNA is the only sequence kept; it has 51 bases, read in frame from the first base. This specimen's time point label, per the study, means: baseline before first vaccination. Vaccinee samples were obtained from the UK trials COV001 and COV002, which included a single-blind randomized controlled phase 2/3 trial of AZD1222 (ChAdOx1 nCoV-19) in healthy adults. Trial participant PBMC samples were collected at day 0 and day 28 after the second dose for TCRbeta chain sequencing.

The material was peripheral blood, obtained on day 0 of AZD1222 vaccination. The clonotype originates from an adult in good health. The rearrangement joined TRBV5-1 to TRBJ2-3; TRBD2 matches 10 bases in the middle. DNA sequence: TGCGCCAGCAGCTTGGAGCTAGCGGGAGTAGGAGCAGATACGCAGTATTTT. This is translated as CASSLELAGVGADTQYF.